This T cell receptor beta chain was obtained from a study of cytomegalovirus exposure and HLA in healthy donors. TCRdb keeps only in-frame clones here, not all; method: immunoSEQ multiplex PCR. In the table there are about 66,000 clones, 90% to 97% of which are singletons. With 5 bases clipped from V and 0 bases from J, the junction kept 7 bases outside the gene matches. The V gene's germline CDR1 is GTSNPN and CDR2 SVGIG (reference sequence). There are 15 residues in the CDR3. The donors were part of the validation cohort, which consisted of about 120 subjects and was separate from the first cohort of hundreds of subjects.

Specimen: PBMCs. The chain recombines TRBV30 with TRBJ2-3; 8 bases line up with TRBD2. The TCR comes from a man aged 18 to 30 in good health and CMV-seronegative. Here the CDR3 DNA reads TGTGCCTGGGAGCTAGCGGGTGCTAGCACAGATACGCAGTATTTT. Amino acids: CAWELAGASTDTQYF.